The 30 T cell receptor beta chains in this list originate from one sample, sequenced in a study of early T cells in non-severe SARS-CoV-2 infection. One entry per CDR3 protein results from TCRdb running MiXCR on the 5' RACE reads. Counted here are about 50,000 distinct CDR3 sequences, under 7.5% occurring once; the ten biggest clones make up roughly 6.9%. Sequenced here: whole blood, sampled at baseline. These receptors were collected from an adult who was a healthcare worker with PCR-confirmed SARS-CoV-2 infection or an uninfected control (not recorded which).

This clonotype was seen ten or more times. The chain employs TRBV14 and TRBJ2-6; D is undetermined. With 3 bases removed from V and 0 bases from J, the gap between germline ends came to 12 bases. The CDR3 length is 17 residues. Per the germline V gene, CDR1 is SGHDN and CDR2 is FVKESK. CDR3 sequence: CASSQQTGNSGANVLTF. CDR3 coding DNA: TGTGCCAGCAGCCAGCAGACTGGTAACTCTGGGGCCAACGTCCTGACTTTC.

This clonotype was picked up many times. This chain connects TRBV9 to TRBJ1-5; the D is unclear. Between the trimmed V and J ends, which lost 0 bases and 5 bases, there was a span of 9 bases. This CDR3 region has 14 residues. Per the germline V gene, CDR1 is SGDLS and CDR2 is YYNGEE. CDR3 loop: CASSVGPRDQPQHF. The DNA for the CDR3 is TGTGCCAGCAGCGTAGGCCCCCGCGATCAGCCCCAGCATTTT.

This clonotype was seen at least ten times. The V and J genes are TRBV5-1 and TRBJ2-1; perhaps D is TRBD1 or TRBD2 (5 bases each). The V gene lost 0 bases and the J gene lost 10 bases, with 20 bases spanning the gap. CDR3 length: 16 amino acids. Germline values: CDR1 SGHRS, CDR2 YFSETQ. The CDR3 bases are TGCGCCAGCAGCTTGGCCGGGACGGCTTTGCACGGGGAGCAGTTCTTC. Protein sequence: CASSLAGTALHGEQFF.

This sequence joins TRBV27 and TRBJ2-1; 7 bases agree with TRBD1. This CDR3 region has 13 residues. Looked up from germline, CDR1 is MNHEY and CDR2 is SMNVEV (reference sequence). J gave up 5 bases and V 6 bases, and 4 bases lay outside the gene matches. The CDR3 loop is CASRGTADNEQFF. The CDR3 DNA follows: TGTGCCAGCAGGGGGACAGCCGACAATGAGCAGTTCTTC.

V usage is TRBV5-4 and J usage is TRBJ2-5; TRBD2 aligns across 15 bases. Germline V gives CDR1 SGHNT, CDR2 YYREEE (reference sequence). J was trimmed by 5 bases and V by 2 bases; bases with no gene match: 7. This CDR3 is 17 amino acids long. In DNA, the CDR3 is TGTGCCAGCAGCTTTGGACTAGCGGGAGGGGGATTGGAGACCCAGTACTTC. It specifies CASSFGLAGGGLETQYF. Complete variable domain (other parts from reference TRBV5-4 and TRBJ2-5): ETGVTQSPTHLIKTRGQQVTLRCSSQSGHNTVSWYQQALGQGPQFIFQYYREEENGRGNFPPRFSGLQFPNYSSELNVNALELDDSALYLCASSFGLAGGGLETQYFGPGTRLLVL.

The CDR3 region has the DNA TGTGCCAGCAGTGAAAGTCCCTACGAGCAGTACTTC. Translation: CASSESPYEQYF. The chain joins TRBV2 to TRBJ2-7; D is ambiguous. Germline V gene lookup returns CDR1 SNHLY and CDR2 FYNNEI. The CDR3 length is 12 residues. V lost 2 bases and J lost 2, with 4 bases in between.

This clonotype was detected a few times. The CDR3 reads CASSIGTGHQETQYF. In DNA form, the CDR3 reads TGTGCCAGCAGCATAGGGACAGGACACCAAGAGACCCAGTACTTC. J is TRBJ2-5 and V is TRBV21-1; TRBD1 was called by the table and not checked on the DNA. TRBV21-1 is noted as a pseudogene. The CDR3 has 15 residues.

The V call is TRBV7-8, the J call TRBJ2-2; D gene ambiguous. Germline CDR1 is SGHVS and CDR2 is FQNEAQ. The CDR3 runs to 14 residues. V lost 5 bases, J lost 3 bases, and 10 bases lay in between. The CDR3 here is CASSPGTDTGELFF. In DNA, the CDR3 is TGTGCCAGCAGCCCAGGCACGGACACCGGGGAGCTGTTTTTT.

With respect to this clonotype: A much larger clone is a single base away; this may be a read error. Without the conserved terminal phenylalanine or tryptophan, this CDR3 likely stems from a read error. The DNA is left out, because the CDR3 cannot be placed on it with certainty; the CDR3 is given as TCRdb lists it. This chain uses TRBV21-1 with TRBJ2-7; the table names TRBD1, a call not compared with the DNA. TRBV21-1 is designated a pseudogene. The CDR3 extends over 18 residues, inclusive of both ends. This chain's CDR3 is CASSLDLNRGQGPYEQYI.

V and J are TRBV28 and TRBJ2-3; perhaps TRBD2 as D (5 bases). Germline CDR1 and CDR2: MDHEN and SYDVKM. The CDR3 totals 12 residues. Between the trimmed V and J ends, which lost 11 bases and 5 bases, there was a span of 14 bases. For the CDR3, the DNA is TGTGCCGCCGGAGGATGGGAAGATACGCAGTATTTT. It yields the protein CAAGGWEDTQYF. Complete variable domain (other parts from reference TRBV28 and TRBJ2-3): DVKVTQSSRYLVKRTGEKVFLECVQDMDHENMFWYRQDPGLGLRLIYFSYDVKMKEKGDIPEGYSVSREKKERFSLILESASTNQTSMYLCAAGGWEDTQYFGPGTRLTVL.

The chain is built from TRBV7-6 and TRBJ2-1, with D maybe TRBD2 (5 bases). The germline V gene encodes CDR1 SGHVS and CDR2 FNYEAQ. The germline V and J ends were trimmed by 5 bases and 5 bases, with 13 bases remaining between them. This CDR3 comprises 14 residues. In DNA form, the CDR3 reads TGTGCCAGCAGCGCGCGACTAATCAACAATGAGCAGTTCTTC. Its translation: CASSARLINNEQFF. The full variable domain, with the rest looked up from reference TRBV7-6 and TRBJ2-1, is GAGVSQSPRYKVTKRGQDVALRCDPISGHVSLYWYRQALGQGPEFLTYFNYEAQQDKSGLPNDRFSAERPEGSISTLTIQRTEQRDSAMYRCASSARLINNEQFFGPGTRLTVL.

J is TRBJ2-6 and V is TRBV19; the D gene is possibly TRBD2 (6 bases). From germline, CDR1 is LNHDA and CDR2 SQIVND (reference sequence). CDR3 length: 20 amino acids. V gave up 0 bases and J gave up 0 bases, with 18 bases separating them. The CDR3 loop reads CASSIDPPGLSRSGANVLTF. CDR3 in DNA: TGTGCCAGTAGTATAGATCCACCGGGACTGTCTCGCTCTGGGGCCAACGTCCTGACTTTC.

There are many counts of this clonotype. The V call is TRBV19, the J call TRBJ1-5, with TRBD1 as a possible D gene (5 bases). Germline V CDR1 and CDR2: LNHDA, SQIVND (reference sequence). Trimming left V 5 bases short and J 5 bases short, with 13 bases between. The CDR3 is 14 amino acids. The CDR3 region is CASSDGGRHQPQHF. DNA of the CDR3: TGTGCCAGTAGTGACGGGGGAAGGCATCAGCCCCAGCATTTT.

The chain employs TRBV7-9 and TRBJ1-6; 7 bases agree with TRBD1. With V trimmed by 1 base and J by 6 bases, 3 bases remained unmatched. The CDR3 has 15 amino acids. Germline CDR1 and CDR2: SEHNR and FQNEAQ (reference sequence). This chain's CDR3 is CASSLVAGGNSPLHF. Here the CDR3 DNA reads TGTGCCAGCAGCTTAGTGGCAGGGGGTAATTCACCCCTCCACTTT. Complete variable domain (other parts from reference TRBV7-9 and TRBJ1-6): DTGVSQNPRHKITKRGQNVTFRCDPISEHNRLYWYRQTLGQGPEFLTYFQNEAQLEKSRLLSDRFSAERPKGSFSTLEIQRTEQGDSAMYLCASSLVAGGNSPLHFGNGTRLTVT.

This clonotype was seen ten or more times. The CDR3 here is CASSPPRGEVNTEAFF. The CDR3 DNA reads as TGTGCCAGCAGCCCCCCCAGGGGGGAGGTGAACACTGAAGCTTTCTTT. V and J are TRBV5-6 and TRBJ1-1, with 7 bases identical to TRBD1. Trimming cost V 4 bases and J 0 bases; bases outside gene matches: 9. The germline V gene has CDR1 SGHDT and CDR2 YYEEEE. The CDR3 covers 16 residues.

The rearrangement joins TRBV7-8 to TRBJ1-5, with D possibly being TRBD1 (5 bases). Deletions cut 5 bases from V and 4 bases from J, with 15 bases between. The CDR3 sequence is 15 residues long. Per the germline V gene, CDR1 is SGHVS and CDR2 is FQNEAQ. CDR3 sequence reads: CASSGTIGDNQPQHF. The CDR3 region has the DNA TGTGCCAGCAGCGGGACCATAGGGGATAATCAGCCCCAGCATTTT.

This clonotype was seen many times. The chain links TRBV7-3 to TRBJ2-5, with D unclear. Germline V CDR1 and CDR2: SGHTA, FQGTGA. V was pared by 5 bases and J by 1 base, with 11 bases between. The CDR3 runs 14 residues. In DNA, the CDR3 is TGTGCCAGCAGCCTGTCCCCAGCCCAAGAGACCCAGTACTTC. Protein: CASSLSPAQETQYF.

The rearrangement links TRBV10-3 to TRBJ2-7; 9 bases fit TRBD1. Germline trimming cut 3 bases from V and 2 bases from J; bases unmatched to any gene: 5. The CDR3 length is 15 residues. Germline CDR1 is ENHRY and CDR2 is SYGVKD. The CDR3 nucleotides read TGTGCCATCAGTGACCACGGGACAGGGCCCTACGAGCAGTACTTC. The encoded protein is CAISDHGTGPYEQYF.

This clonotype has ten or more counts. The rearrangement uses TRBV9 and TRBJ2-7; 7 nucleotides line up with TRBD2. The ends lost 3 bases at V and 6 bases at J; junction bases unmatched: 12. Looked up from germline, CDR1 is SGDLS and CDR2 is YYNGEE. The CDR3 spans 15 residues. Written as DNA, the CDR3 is TGTGCCAGCAGCGCTGGTGGACTAGGGACCAGCGAGCAGTACTTC. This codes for CASSAGGLGTSEQYF.

CDR3 nucleotide sequence: TGTGCCAGCAGTTTACAGGGGCGGAGAACTGAAGCTTTCTTT. Translation: CASSLQGRRTEAFF. The chain joins TRBV27 to TRBJ1-1, with a weak D call TRBD1 (6 bases). This CDR3 contains 14 residues. The V gene's germline CDR1 is MNHEY and CDR2 SMNVEV (reference sequence). V lost 2 bases and J lost 5, with 12 bases in between.

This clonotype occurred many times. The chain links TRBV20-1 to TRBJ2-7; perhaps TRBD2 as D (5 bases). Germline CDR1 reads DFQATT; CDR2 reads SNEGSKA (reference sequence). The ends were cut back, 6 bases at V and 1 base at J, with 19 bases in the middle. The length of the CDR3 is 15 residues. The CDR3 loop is CSAHRASSGSYEQYF. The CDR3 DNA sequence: TGCAGTGCCCACCGCGCGTCGAGCGGATCCTACGAGCAGTACTTC.

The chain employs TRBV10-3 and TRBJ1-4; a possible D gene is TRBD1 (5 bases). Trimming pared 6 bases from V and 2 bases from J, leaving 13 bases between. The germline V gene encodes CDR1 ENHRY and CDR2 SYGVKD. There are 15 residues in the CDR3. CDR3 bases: TGTGCCATCAGATCGGACGGGACGACTAATGAAAAACTGTTTTTT. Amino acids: CAIRSDGTTNEKLFF.

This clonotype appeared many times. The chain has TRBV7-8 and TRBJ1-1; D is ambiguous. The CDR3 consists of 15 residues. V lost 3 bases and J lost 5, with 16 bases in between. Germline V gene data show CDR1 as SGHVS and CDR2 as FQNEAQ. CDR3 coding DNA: TGTGCCAGCAGCTTTGCGGACGGCTTAACGACTGAAGCTTTCTTT. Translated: CASSFADGLTTEAFF.

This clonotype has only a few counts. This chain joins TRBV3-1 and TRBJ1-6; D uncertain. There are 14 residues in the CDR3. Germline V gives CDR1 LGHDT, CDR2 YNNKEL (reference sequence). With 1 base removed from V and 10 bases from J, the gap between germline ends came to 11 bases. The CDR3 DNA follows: TGTGCCAGCAGCCAAGTGTCGGGGAACTCACCCCTCCACTTT. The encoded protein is CASSQVSGNSPLHF. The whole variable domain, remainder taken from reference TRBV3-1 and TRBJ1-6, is DTAVSQTPKYLVTQMGNDKSIKCEQNLGHDTMYWYKQDSKKFLKIMFSYNNKELIINETVPNRFSPKSPDKAHLNLHINSLELGDSAVYFCASSQVSGNSPLHFGNGTRLTVT.

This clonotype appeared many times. Written as DNA, the CDR3 is TGTGCCAGCAGCTTAGCGGGGGGGAGCCAAGAGACCCAGTACTTC. It codes for CASSLAGGSQETQYF. This rearrangement joins TRBV7-2 to TRBJ2-5, with 7 bases fitting TRBD2. Germline V gene data show CDR1 as SGHTA and CDR2 as FQGNSA. J gave up 1 base and V 0 bases, and 2 bases lay outside the gene matches. This CDR3 is built from 15 residues. Drawing the rest from reference TRBV7-2 and TRBJ2-5, the complete variable domain is GAGVSQSPSNKVTEKGKDVELRCDPISGHTALYWYRQSLGQGLEFLIYFQGNSAPDKSGLPSDRFSAERTGGSVSTLTIQRTQQEDSAVYLCASSLAGGSQETQYFGPGTRLLVL.

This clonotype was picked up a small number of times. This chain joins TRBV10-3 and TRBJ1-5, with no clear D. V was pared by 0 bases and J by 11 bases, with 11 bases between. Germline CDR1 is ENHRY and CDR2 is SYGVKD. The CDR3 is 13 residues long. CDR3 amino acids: CAISESAVEAQHF. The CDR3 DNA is TGTGCCATCAGTGAGTCGGCGGTGGAGGCCCAGCATTTT.

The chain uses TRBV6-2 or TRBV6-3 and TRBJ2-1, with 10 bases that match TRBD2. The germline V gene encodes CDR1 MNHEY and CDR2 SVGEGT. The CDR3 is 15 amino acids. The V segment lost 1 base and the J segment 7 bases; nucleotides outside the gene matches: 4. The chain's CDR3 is CASSYWTSGGNEQFF. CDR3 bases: TGTGCCAGCAGTTACTGGACTAGCGGTGGGAATGAGCAGTTCTTC.

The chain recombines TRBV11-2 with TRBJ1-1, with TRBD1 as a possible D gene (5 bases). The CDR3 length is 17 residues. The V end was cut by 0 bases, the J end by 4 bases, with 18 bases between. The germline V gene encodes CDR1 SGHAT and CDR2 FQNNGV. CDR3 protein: CASSLDLRGTRSTEAFF. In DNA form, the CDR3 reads TGTGCCAGCAGCTTAGATCTTCGTGGGACCAGGAGCACTGAAGCTTTCTTT.

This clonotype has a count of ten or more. DNA of the CDR3: TGTGCCAGCAGCTTAGGTCGAAGGCGGGAGCAGTACTTC. Its protein product is CASSLGRRREQYF. The rearrangement uses TRBV7-2 and TRBJ2-7; D is unclear. The V end was cut by 1 base, the J end by 7 bases, with 11 bases between. The CDR3 is made up of 13 amino acids. Germline values: CDR1 SGHTA, CDR2 FQGNSA. The full variable domain, its missing parts supplied by reference TRBV7-2 and TRBJ2-7, is GAGVSQSPSNKVTEKGKDVELRCDPISGHTALYWYRQSLGQGLEFLIYFQGNSAPDKSGLPSDRFSAERTGGSVSTLTIQRTQQEDSAVYLCASSLGRRREQYFGPGTRLTVT.

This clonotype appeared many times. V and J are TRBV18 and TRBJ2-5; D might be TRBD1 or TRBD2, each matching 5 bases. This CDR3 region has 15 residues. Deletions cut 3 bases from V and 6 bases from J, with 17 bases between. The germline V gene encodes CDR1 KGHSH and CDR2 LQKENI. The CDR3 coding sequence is TGTGCCAGCTCACCGGCCGGGACGCCCGGCCAGACCCAGTACTTC. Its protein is CASSPAGTPGQTQYF.